This TCR beta chain was retrieved from a study of cytomegalovirus exposure and HLA in healthy donors. Findings of the study overall: Later analysis identified a missense DCLRE1C variant that was linked to TCR beta V- and J-gene trimming.

Nominally healthy donors were sampled, though unrecorded immune exposures were likely. The PCR had 60 Vbeta and 13 Jbeta primers. Here immunoSEQ multiplex PCR was the method, and the copy in TCRdb shows in-frame clones only, minus some. Of about 110,000 clones listed, just under 70% were seen once; the top ten hold about 9%. Remarks on this clone: Its specificity is not known.

The source of this sequence is a man aged 25-45 years in good health and CMV-seropositive. Sequencing used PBMCs.

The chain's CDR3 is CATSRKTGGSYNSPLHF. The CDR3 nucleotides read TGTGCCACCAGCAGAAAAACAGGGGGGTCCTATAATTCACCCCTCCACTTT. The genes are TRBV15 and TRBJ1-6; 8 bases align to TRBD1. The CDR3 loop spans 17 amino acids. V lost 2 bases, J lost 1 base, and 4 bases stayed unmatched. CDR1 and CDR2 (germline): LNHNV, YYDKDF (reference sequence).